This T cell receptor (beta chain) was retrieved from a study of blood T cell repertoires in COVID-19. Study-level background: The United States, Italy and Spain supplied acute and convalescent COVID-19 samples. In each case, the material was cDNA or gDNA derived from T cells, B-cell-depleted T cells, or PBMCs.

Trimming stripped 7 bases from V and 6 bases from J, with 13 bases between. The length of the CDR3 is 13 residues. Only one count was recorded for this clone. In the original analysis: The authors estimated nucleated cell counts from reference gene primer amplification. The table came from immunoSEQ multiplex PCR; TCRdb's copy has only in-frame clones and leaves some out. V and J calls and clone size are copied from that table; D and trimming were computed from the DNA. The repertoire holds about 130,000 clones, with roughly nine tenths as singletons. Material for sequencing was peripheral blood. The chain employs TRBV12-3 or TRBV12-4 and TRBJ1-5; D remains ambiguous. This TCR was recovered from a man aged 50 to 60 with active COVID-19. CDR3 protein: CASTRRSGQPQHF. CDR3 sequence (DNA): TGTGCCAGCACGCGGCGGTCCGGTCAGCCCCAGCATTTT.